Sequencing of this T cell receptor (beta chain) was carried out in a study of OX40 agonist ivuxolimab in advanced cancers. Overall study context: Intravenous ivuxolimab was administered to patients every 2 weeks at 0.01 to 10 mg/kg. Study results and caveats: At doses 0.1 to 3.0 mg/kg, CD4+ and CD8+ clones expanded. Patients with a partial response at 0.1-3.0 mg/kg had among the lowest clonal expansion.

This CDR3 has 12 residues. Germline CDR1 reads MNHEY; CDR2 reads SVGAGI. Trimming shortened V by 6 bases and J by 4 bases, and 10 bases separated the two germline ends. Sequenced by immunoSEQ multiplex PCR; TCRdb stores in-frame clones only, minus some. Of about 60,000 clones listed, almost 95% were seen once; the top ten hold 15% to 20%. Autoimmune disease history or systemic immunosuppression meant exclusion. As for this clone: Its cognate antigen is unknown.

This receptor was identified in an adult with an advanced solid tumor such as melanoma, head and neck, liver or kidney cancer. The sample was CD4+ or CD8+ T cells sorted from blood, taken in a trial of the OX40 agonist ivuxolimab. The chain employs TRBV6-5 and TRBJ2-7; TRBD1 or TRBD2 may be the D gene (5 bases each). The CDR3 loop is CASRGTSYEQYF. The CDR3 coding sequence is TGTGCCAGCAGAGGGACCAGTTACGAGCAGTACTTC.